This TCR beta chain was obtained from a study of blood T cell repertoires in COVID-19 (dated by TCRdb to 2018 to 2020). In terms of the full investigation: Collaborator samples came from the United States, Italy and Spain and covered acute and convalescent phases of COVID-19. Where available, HLA class I and class II types were taken from metadata supplied by the sample provider and were not determined by assay-based typing. The dataset comprised deeply sampled blood TCRbeta repertoires from subjects exposed to, actively infected with, or recovered from COVID-19. Samples were obtained from the ongoing ImmuneRACE study (first 160 participants) and from about 1,300 subjects provided by 6 global collaborators. The prospective study material was composed of cDNA or gDNA derived from T cells, B-cell-depleted T cells, or PBMCs. The repertoires were released in a freely available public database intended as a resource for research on the immune response to SARS-CoV-2. The sample metadata nearly always contained a de-identified subject ID, COVID-19 status, age in years and sex.

The full study reports these points: The amount of clinical and demographic metadata varied by source and participant and was provided uncurated.

With regard to this clone: Its antigen is still unknown. No much larger clonotype is one base removed from it; base qualities were not supplied.

TCRbeta CDR3 regions were amplified from genomic DNA by means of the immunoSEQ Assay, a bias-controlled multiplex PCR. The original pipeline was this. Nucleated cell counts per sample were estimated from amplification of reference gene primers within the assay. To quantify the absolute abundance of each unique TCRbeta CDR3 rearrangement, sequence reads were collapsed and filtered. For each sample, productive Simpson clonality was calculated by taking the square root of Simpson's diversity index across productive rearrangements. The clones in this table, taken by TCRdb from immuneACCESS, are in-frame only. Not every clone is retained; where verified, under half of the shortfall comes from an unresolved V gene, and the cause of the rest is unknown. Clone size and V and J calls were adopted from that table, with D and trimming inferred from the DNA. The sample table records 300,000 or so clones; about 82% of these occur just once. The top ten constitute 1.5% to 2% of the sample.

Between the V and J ends, shortened by 3 bases and 5 bases respectively, the junction contains 16 bases. CDR1 and CDR2 are read off the germline V gene (reference sequence) as LNHDA and SQIVND. The cysteine opens and the phenylalanine closes a CDR3 of 15 amino acids. Only the CDR3 portion is preserved as DNA: 45 bases, with reading frame beginning at the first base. Collaborating institutions collected whole blood in K2EDTA tubes following their own protocols. For TCRbeta analysis, collaborators shipped samples in one of three forms: frozen whole blood, isolated PBMCs, or DNA extracted from either of those sample types.

The sequenced sample consisted of peripheral blood. In this chain, TRBV19 is recombined with TRBJ1-2; TRBD1 is a possible D gene, resting on 5 matching bases. This receptor was identified in a woman between 45 and 65 years old with acute or convalescent COVID-19. The DNA sequence is given as TGTGCCAGTAGTATGGTCCCATTAAGGGGATATGGCTACACCTTC. The resulting protein is CASSMVPLRGYGYTF.